The T cell receptor beta chain under discussion was sequenced for a study of follicular helper T cells after annual influenza vaccination. Between the trimmed V and J ends, which lost 5 bases and 4 bases, there was a span of 18 bases. The CDR3 is 15 amino acids. Germline CDR1 is SGHDT and CDR2 is YYEEEE. The sample holds a few counts of this clone. Time point specified: 2014-2015 season, pre-vaccination. Clones were read by immunoSEQ multiplex PCR, and TCRdb kept only the in-frame ones, dropping some. The sample lists more than 10,000 clones; 81% were seen once. This specimen was CXCR5- memory CD4+ T cells sorted from blood, taken on the day of influenza vaccination. This sequence joins TRBV5-6 and TRBJ1-1, with D possibly TRBD1 on 5 matching bases. The clonotype comes from an adult who received the influenza vaccine. Written as DNA, the CDR3 is TGTGCCAGCAGGGCCGTGGGGGGAAAGGGCACTGAAGCTTTCTTT. Amino acid sequence: CASRAVGGKGTEAFF.